The following is a TCR beta chain sequence with its context. Its specificity is not known. This specimen comes from a study of OX40 agonist ivuxolimab in advanced cancers. Turning to the study itself: Every 2 weeks, patients received ivuxolimab intravenously, dosed at 0.01 to 10 mg/kg.

Study-level results: Average numbers of expanded clones were greater in CD8+ T cells than in CD4+. Which antigen the expanded peripheral T cells recognized is unknown.

Generated by immunoSEQ multiplex PCR, the TCRdb table keeps only in-frame clones and is missing some. The table shows roughly 90,000 clones, with 87% occurring only once. This CDR3 region has 14 residues. The germline V gene encodes CDR1 SGHTA and CDR2 FQGNSA. V was shortened by 0 bases and J by 3 bases, with 7 bases between the two germline ends. The sequence came from an adult with an advanced solid tumor such as melanoma, head and neck, liver or kidney cancer. Sample: CD4+ or CD8+ T cells sorted from blood, taken in a trial of the OX40 agonist ivuxolimab. The rearrangement links TRBV7-2 to TRBJ2-3; D ambiguous. CDR3 residues: CASSLALSTDTQYF. Written as DNA, the CDR3 is TGTGCCAGCAGCTTAGCGCTCTCGACAGATACGCAGTATTTT. Variable domain in full (rest from reference TRBV7-2 and TRBJ2-3): GAGVSQSPSNKVTEKGKDVELRCDPISGHTALYWYRQSLGQGLEFLIYFQGNSAPDKSGLPSDRFSAERTGGSVSTLTIQRTQQEDSAVYLCASSLALSTDTQYFGPGTRLTVL.